This T cell receptor (beta chain) was identified in a study of blood T cell repertoires in COVID-19. The wider study: PBMCs, B-cell-depleted T cells, or T cells were the source of the cDNA or gDNA that made up the material.

Per the original data handling: The assay estimated nucleated cells by amplifying reference gene primers. TCRdb's copy holds only in-frame clones and misses some; the assay was immunoSEQ multiplex PCR. Clone size and the V and J calls come from that table; the DNA yielded D and trimming. This table has about 95,000 clones, around 80% appearing once. Germline CDR1 is SGHRS and CDR2 is YFSETQ. V gave up 5 bases and J gave up 0 bases, with 13 bases separating them. CDR3 length equals 15 residues. The V call is TRBV5-1, the J call TRBJ2-3; a possible D gene is TRBD2 (6 bases). The receptor was isolated from a human donor in a cohort sampled during active COVID-19. Sequenced material: peripheral blood. The CDR3 DNA reads as TGCGCCAGCAGGCAACTAGCAACTAGCACAGATACGCAGTATTTT. Translated, it gives CASRQLATSTDTQYF.